This T cell receptor beta chain was documented in a study of T-cell memory formation after mild COVID-19. Study context: Each donor largely had its own TCR clusters. Study results and limitations: Those CD4+ clones that contracted were mainly in CM and EM (CD8+ ones in EMRA). Contracting clones, day 15 to 85, had balanced CD4/CD8, and later expanders favored CD4+. The pre-infection memory compartment contained some responding clones, suggesting cross-reactive memory joined.

The V gene's germline CDR1 is MNHEY and CDR2 SVGAGI. V shed 5 bases and J 5 bases; nucleotides not matched to a gene: 12. The CDR3 contains 16 residues. From the 5' RACE reads, TCRdb called clonotypes with MiXCR, one entry per CDR3 protein. The table lists tens of thousands of distinct CDR3 sequences, about 13% of them singletons. In its sample, this clonotype was seen once. The antigen remains undetermined. This TCR derives from an adult woman who had mild COVID-19 (a few samples of this study predate the infection). Cell type and time point are not known. V and J are TRBV6-5 and TRBJ2-1; 7 bases match TRBD2. What was sequenced was PBMCs or a T cell subset sorted from them (not recorded which). DNA for the CDR3: TGTGCCAGCAGTAACCTAAAGGCGGGAGTTGACAATGAGCAGTTCTTC. Translation: CASSNLKAGVDNEQFF.